One and the same sample provided the 32 T cell receptor beta chains below, sequenced in a study of OX40 agonist ivuxolimab in advanced cancers. Assay used: immunoSEQ multiplex PCR; TCRdb lists only in-frame clones, some missing. The data show tens of thousands of clones, with 90% seen just once and 1.5% to 2% held by the top ten. The input for sequencing was CD4+ or CD8+ T cells sorted from blood, taken in a trial of the OX40 agonist ivuxolimab. The receptors shown here come from an adult with an advanced solid tumor such as melanoma, head and neck, liver or kidney cancer.

The V call is TRBV5-3, the J call TRBJ2-1; 8 bases align to TRBD2. TRBV5-3 is placed among ORFs of uncertain function. The CDR3 covers 15 residues. J was trimmed by 2 bases and V by 5 bases; bases with no gene match: 6. CDR3 in DNA: TGTGCCAGAAGTTCCAGCGGGAGTGCCTACAATGAGCAGTTCTTC. It is translated as CARSSSGSAYNEQFF.

The CDR3 loop is CATSRDQAGDTGELFF. The DNA of the CDR3 is TGTGCCACCAGCAGAGATCAAGCGGGAGACACCGGGGAGCTGTTTTTT. J is TRBJ2-2 and V is TRBV15, with 8 bases fitting TRBD2. Germline V gene data show CDR1 as LNHNV and CDR2 as YYDKDF (reference sequence). The CDR3 covers 16 residues. The V segment lost 0 bases and the J segment 3 bases; nucleotides outside the gene matches: 3. The whole variable domain, remainder taken from reference TRBV15 and TRBJ2-2, is DAMVIQNPRYQVTQFGKPVTLSCSQTLNHNVMYWYQQKSSQAPKLLFHYYDKDFNNEADTPDNFQSRRPNTSFCFLDIRSPGLGDTAMYLCATSRDQAGDTGELFFGEGSRLTVL.

J is TRBJ2-7 and V is TRBV11-2, with TRBD2 as a possible D gene (7 bases). V lost 5 bases and J lost 7, with 18 bases in between. Germline values: CDR1 SGHAT, CDR2 FQNNGV. The CDR3 is 14 amino acids. The CDR3 sequence: CASSQEGGYREQYF. The CDR3 nucleotides are TGTGCCAGCAGCCAGGAGGGGGGGTATAGGGAGCAGTACTTC.

The V call is TRBV10-3, the J call TRBJ2-7, with D perhaps being TRBD1 or TRBD2 (5 bases each). Germline CDR1 reads ENHRY; CDR2 reads SYGVKD. Between the trimmed V and J ends, which lost 6 bases and 0 bases, there was a span of 9 bases. The length of the CDR3 is 13 residues. In nucleotides, the CDR3 is TGTGCCATCAGCGGGGCAAGCTCCTACGAGCAGTACTTC. It translates to CAISGASSYEQYF.

The rearrangement uses TRBV7-2 and TRBJ1-3, with TRBD1 identical over 10 bases. CDR1 SGHTA and CDR2 FQGNSA come from the germline V gene. CDR3 length equals 15 residues. V shed 5 bases, J shed 4 bases, and the junction held 5 bases outside the gene matches. The CDR3 DNA sequence: TGTGCCAGCAGCGACAGGGGGCAGAGAGGAAACACCATATATTTT. It yields the protein CASSDRGQRGNTIYF.

The genes are TRBV4-1 and TRBJ1-2; 7 nucleotides align to TRBD1. The ends lost 10 bases at V and 6 bases at J; junction bases unmatched: 14. The CDR3 has 14 amino acids. CDR1 and CDR2 (germline): MGHRA, YSYEKL. This CDR3 is CANSRQGSADGYTF. In DNA form, the CDR3 reads TGCGCCAACAGTCGACAGGGATCTGCAGATGGCTACACCTTC.

The gene calls are TRBV11-2 and TRBJ1-1; D gene ambiguous. CDR1 is SGHAT and CDR2 is FQNNGV in the germline V gene. V was pared by 4 bases and J by 5 bases, with 14 bases between. CDR3 length equals 14 residues. CDR3 sequence: CASSSSTGGTEAFF. In DNA, the CDR3 is TGTGCCAGCAGCTCCTCTACGGGAGGAACTGAAGCTTTCTTT. The full variable domain, rest sourced from reference TRBV11-2 and TRBJ1-1, is EAGVAQSPRYKIIEKRQSVAFWCNPISGHATLYWYQQILGQGPKLLIQFQNNGVVDDSQLPKDRFSAERLKGVDSTLKIQPAKLEDSAVYLCASSSSTGGTEAFFGQGTRLTVV.

The chain has TRBV4-3 and TRBJ2-1; possibly TRBD1 for D (6 bases). Trimming took 3 bases from V and 9 from J, leaving 12 bases between them. CDR1 LGHNA and CDR2 YSLEER come from the germline V gene. The CDR3 contains 13 residues. The CDR3 DNA sequence: TGCGCCAGCAGCCAGCAGGGGACCGGTGAGCAGTTCTTC. It encodes CASSQQGTGEQFF.

The chain has TRBV6-1 and TRBJ2-7; D is ambiguous. Germline loops: CDR1 MNHNS, CDR2 SASEGT. The V end was cut by 8 bases, the J end by 6 bases, with 8 bases between. This CDR3 has 10 residues. The CDR3 reads CASLLGEQYF. In DNA, the CDR3 is TGTGCCAGCCTTCTCGGCGAGCAGTACTTC.

The V gene is TRBV15, the J gene TRBJ2-4; a weak D match, TRBD2 (6 bases). CDR3 size: 17 residues. Trimming left V 2 bases short and J 0 bases short, with 14 bases between. The germline V gene encodes CDR1 LNHNV and CDR2 YYDKDF (reference sequence). CDR3 nucleotide sequence: TGTGCCACCAGCAGACAGAAGGGAGGTAGAGCCAAAAACATTCAGTACTTC. Translated: CATSRQKGGRAKNIQYF.

The CDR3: CSASRLPGYTF. The CDR3 DNA reads as TGCAGTGCTAGTCGATTACCGGGCTACACCTTC. The rearrangement joins TRBV20-1 to TRBJ1-2; D ambiguous. The CDR3 has 11 residues. CDR1 and CDR2 from the germline V gene are DFQATT and SNEGSKA (reference sequence). With 3 bases removed from V and 8 bases from J, the gap between germline ends came to 10 bases.

The J gene is TRBJ1-2, the V gene TRBV2, with TRBD1 identical over 8 bases. CDR1 is SNHLY and CDR2 is FYNNEI in the germline V gene. Unmatched junction bases numbered 9, after V lost 2 bases and J lost 1 base. The CDR3 is 17 residues long. The CDR3 reads CASSEQGGQAVNYGYTF. CDR3 sequence (DNA): TGTGCCAGCAGTGAACAAGGGGGACAGGCGGTTAACTATGGCTACACCTTC.

J is TRBJ1-6 and V is TRBV6-1; D ambiguous. Germline CDR1 and CDR2: MNHNS and SASEGT. Trimming stripped 1 base from V and 4 bases from J, with 11 bases between. The CDR3 loop spans 16 amino acids. The CDR3 reads CASSEDADHYNSPLHF. As DNA, the CDR3 is TGTGCCAGCAGTGAAGATGCAGACCATTATAATTCACCCCTCCACTTT.

V and J are TRBV28 and TRBJ2-3; perhaps D is TRBD1 or TRBD2 (5 bases each). Trimming removed 6 bases from V and 2 bases from J, with 12 bases in between. Looked up from germline, CDR1 is MDHEN and CDR2 is SYDVKM. This CDR3 has 14 residues. This chain's CDR3 is CASRTGTFTDTQYF. The CDR3, as DNA: TGTGCCAGCAGAACCGGGACCTTCACAGATACGCAGTATTTT.

CDR3 loop: CAISEGLLSYGYTF. CDR3 in DNA: TGTGCCATCAGTGAGGGCCTCCTTTCCTATGGCTACACCTTC. The chain has TRBV10-3 and TRBJ1-2; D is unresolved. The germline CDR1 and CDR2 sequences are ENHRY and SYGVKD. The CDR3 consists of 14 residues. V was pared by 2 bases and J by 4 bases, with 11 bases between.

This clone appeared once. The same CDR3 is also encoded by other DNA sequences in this sample. The chain links TRBV6-5 to TRBJ1-5; D gene ambiguous. The CDR3 spans 13 residues. CDR1 is MNHEY, CDR2 SVGAGI, per germline. V dropped 0 bases and J dropped 7 bases, with 7 bases sitting between them. The CDR3 loop reads CASSYSSGQPQHF. In nucleotides, the CDR3 is TGTGCCAGCAGTTACTCGAGTGGGCAGCCCCAGCATTTT.

Points on this clone: Since no conserved phenylalanine or tryptophan closes the CDR3, a read error is the likely cause. The limits of the CDR3 on the DNA are not certain, so only TCRdb's listed CDR3 is given. V is TRBV6-6 and J is TRBJ1-2; the table's D call TRBD1 went unverified against the DNA. The germline V gene has CDR1 MNHNY and CDR2 SVGAGI (reference sequence). The CDR3 is 9 residues long, counting both termini. CDR3 region: CASSPHRLT.

In the case of this clone: At one end, the junction sequence differs from germline, possibly due to a read error. This chain connects TRBV4-2 to TRBJ2-6, with 7 bases lining up with TRBD1. Looked up from germline, CDR1 is LGHNA and CDR2 is YNFKEQ. The CDR3 contains 18 residues. The CDR3 sequence is CASSQPGQRSSGADVLTF. CDR3 DNA: TGTGCCAGCAGCCAGCCGGGACAGCGCAGCTCTGGGGCCGACGTCCTGACTTTC.

The V call is TRBV14, the J call TRBJ2-5; 7 bases map to TRBD1. V shed 1 base and J 0 bases; nucleotides not matched to a gene: 8. CDR3 length equals 17 residues. Germline CDR1 and CDR2: SGHDN and FVKESK. This chain's CDR3 is CASSQGSGTVYQETQYF. The CDR3 DNA reads TGTGCCAGCAGCCAAGGATCCGGGACAGTGTACCAAGAGACCCAGTACTTC.

This chain connects TRBV23-1 to TRBJ2-2, with D possibly matching TRBD1 (6 bases). TRBV23-1 is an ORF; its function is uncertain. Trimming cost V 4 bases and J 3 bases, with 15 bases left between them. The CDR3 extends over 16 amino acids. This CDR3 is CASSPPGSGDTGELFF. The CDR3, as DNA: TGCGCCAGCAGTCCCCCTGGGTCAGGGGACACCGGGGAGCTGTTTTTT.

This clone showed up just once. The V gene is TRBV5-1, the J gene TRBJ1-2; TRBD1 aligns across 7 bases. The CDR3 is 14 amino acids. The junction had 7 bases not matched to a gene; V was cut back by 0 bases and J by 8 bases. CDR1 and CDR2 (germline): SGHRS, YFSETQ. This chain's CDR3 is CASSLGDRADGYTF. The CDR3 DNA sequence: TGCGCCAGCAGCTTGGGAGACAGGGCGGACGGCTACACCTTC.

This chain joins TRBV5-6 and TRBJ1-2; maybe TRBD1 (6 bases). The CDR3 has 16 residues. V dropped 0 bases and J dropped 4 bases, with 16 bases sitting between them. Germline assignment: CDR1 SGHDT and CDR2 YYEEEE. DNA for the CDR3: TGTGCCAGCAGCTTGGAGGGTCGGGGGGCGGGCTATGGCTACACCTTC. Translating it yields CASSLEGRGAGYGYTF.

This clone was found once. The chain has TRBV11-3 and TRBJ2-1; D gene uncertain. The length of the CDR3 is 17 residues. Germline CDR1 and CDR2: SGHNT and YENEEA. V lost 5 bases and J 4 bases, leaving 21 bases between the germline ends. The CDR3 here is CASSLGHSPIKYNEQFF. The CDR3 DNA follows: TGTGCCAGCAGCCTCGGCCATTCTCCCATAAAATACAATGAGCAGTTCTTC.

The chain combines TRBV2 with TRBJ1-1; TRBD1 matches at 10 bases. The germline gives CDR1 SNHLY, CDR2 FYNNEI. V lost 6 bases and J lost 0; bases outside the gene matches: 7. The length of the CDR3 is 16 residues. The CDR3 sequence: CASRGDRGLMNTEAFF. CDR3 DNA: TGTGCCAGCAGGGGGGACAGGGGCCTTATGAACACTGAAGCTTTCTTT.

CDR3 amino acids: CASSLPTGVAEAFF. The CDR3 DNA sequence: TGTGCCAGCAGTCTGCCGACAGGGGTGGCTGAAGCTTTCTTT. The chain couples TRBV28 to TRBJ1-1; TRBD1 agrees at 8 bases. Germline trimming cut 5 bases from V and 6 bases from J; bases unmatched to any gene: 8. The CDR3 is made up of 14 amino acids. Germline CDR1 reads MDHEN; CDR2 reads SYDVKM.

The CDR3 sequence: CASSQPFIYTDTQYF. DNA for the CDR3: TGCGCCAGCAGTCAGCCATTCATTTACACAGATACGCAGTATTTT. The chain has TRBV23-1 and TRBJ2-3; D gene uncertain. TRBV23-1 is filed as an ORF, its function uncertain. The CDR3 extends over 15 amino acids. V lost 3 bases, J lost 2 bases, and 12 bases lay in between.

In the case of this clone: One end of the junction fails to match germline, which may point to a read error. This sequence joins TRBV7-9 and TRBJ2-3, with unresolved D. The V gene's germline CDR1 is SEHNR and CDR2 FQNEAQ (reference sequence). The CDR3 length is 11 residues. CDR3 loop: CASSLEGRIDF. DNA of the CDR3: TGTGCCAGCAGCTTAGAGGGTCGCATAGATTTT. Supplemented by reference TRBV7-9 and TRBJ2-3, the full variable domain reads DTGVSQNPRHKITKRGQNVTFRCDPISEHNRLYWYRQTLGQGPEFLTYFQNEAQLEKSRLLSDRFSAERPKGSFSTLEIQRTEQGDSAMYLCASSLEGRIDFGPGTRLTVL.

The chain is built from TRBV5-1 and TRBJ2-5, with 9 positions matching TRBD2. The V segment lost 4 bases and the J segment 3 bases; nucleotides outside the gene matches: 10. The CDR3 spans 16 residues. Germline CDR1 reads SGHRS; CDR2 reads YFSETQ. The CDR3 loop reads CASSRGPSGDKETQYF. CDR3 DNA: TGCGCCAGCAGCCGGGGCCCTAGCGGGGATAAAGAGACCCAGTACTTC.

To note about this clone: One junction end disagrees with the germline gene, perhaps due to a read error. This chain uses TRBV7-2 with TRBJ2-7; either TRBD1 or TRBD2 may supply D (5 bases each). The V gene's germline CDR1 is SGHTA and CDR2 FQGNSA. The CDR3 is 16 amino acids. The CDR3 spells CASTLLNHQQGDGQYF. As DNA, the CDR3 is TGTGCCAGCACCTTACTCAACCACCAGCAGGGAGATGGGCAGTACTTC.

The J gene is TRBJ2-1, the V gene TRBV14, with 11 bases identical to TRBD1. The CDR3 is 15 amino acids. V dropped 4 bases and J dropped 1; count of bases not matched to a gene: 0. Germline V gene data show CDR1 as SGHDN and CDR2 as FVKESK. The CDR3 DNA reads as TGTGCCAGCAGCCGGGACAGGGGGTCCTACAATGAGCAGTTCTTC. Translated: CASSRDRGSYNEQFF.

This chain connects TRBV9 to TRBJ2-2; D perhaps matches TRBD2 (6 bases). Per germline, CDR1 SGDLS and CDR2 YYNGEE. Trimming took off 5 bases at V and 7 bases at J, with 18 bases between the two ends. This CDR3 has 15 residues. CDR3 nucleotides: TGTGCCAGCAGTGCTAGCTCGGGACTCCTCGGGGAGCTGTTTTTT. This encodes CASSASSGLLGELFF.

The rearrangement links TRBV28 to TRBJ1-1; D gene unclear. Germline V lookup: CDR1 MDHEN, CDR2 SYDVKM. V lost 6 bases and J lost 11, with 16 bases in between. The CDR3 has 12 amino acids. CDR3 sequence reads: CASSKNGPQAFF. The CDR3 DNA reads as TGTGCCAGCAGCAAAAATGGCCCTCAGGCTTTCTTT.